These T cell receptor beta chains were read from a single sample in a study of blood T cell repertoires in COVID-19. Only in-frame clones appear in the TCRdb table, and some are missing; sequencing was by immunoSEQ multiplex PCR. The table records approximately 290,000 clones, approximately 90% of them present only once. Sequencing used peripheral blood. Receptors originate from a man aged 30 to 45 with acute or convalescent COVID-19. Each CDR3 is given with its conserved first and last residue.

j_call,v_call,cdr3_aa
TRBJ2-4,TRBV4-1,CASSQAQPGAGAGVAKNIQYF
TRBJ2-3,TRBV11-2,CASSPGQTDTQYF
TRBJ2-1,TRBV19,CASGQGGGRVFPHEQFF
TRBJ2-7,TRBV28,CASSSSGRPYEQYF
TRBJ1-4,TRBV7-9,CASSLTGVREKLFF
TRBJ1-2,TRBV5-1,CASSSSPGLVYGYTF
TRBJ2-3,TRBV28,CASSYRGRDTQYF
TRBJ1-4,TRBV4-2,CASSQVQGRGEKLFF
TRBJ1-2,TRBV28,CASRQGMAYGYTF
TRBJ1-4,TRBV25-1,CASRREVGEKLFF
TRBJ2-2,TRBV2,CASKDSANTGELFF
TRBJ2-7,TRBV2,CASRPRQGTYEQYF
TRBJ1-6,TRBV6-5,CASVVTDNSPLHF
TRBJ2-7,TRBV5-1,CASSMDRVFYEQYF
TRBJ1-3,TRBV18,CASGPRDKERTIYF
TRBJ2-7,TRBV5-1,CASSLSRLYEQYF
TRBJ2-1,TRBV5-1,CASSSLTSAQNYNEQFF
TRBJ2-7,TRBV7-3,CASSPSGSSSYEQYF
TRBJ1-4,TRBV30,CAWSQQGANNEKLFF
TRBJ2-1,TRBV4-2,CASSRGGRPYNEQFF
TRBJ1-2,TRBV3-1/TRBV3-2,CASSQAGGLSGYTF
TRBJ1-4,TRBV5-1,CASSLGGSTNEKLFF
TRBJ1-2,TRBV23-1,CASSQSILIATNYGYTF
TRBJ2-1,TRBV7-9,CASSLSADEQFF
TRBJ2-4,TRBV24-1,CATIGTTLAKNIQYF
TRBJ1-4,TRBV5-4,CASSSFTAANEKLFF
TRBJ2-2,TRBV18,CASSPSSGRSTGELFF
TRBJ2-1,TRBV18,CASSPQEAIGSEQFF
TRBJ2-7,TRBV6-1,CASSGGDRAFSYEQYF
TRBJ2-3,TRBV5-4,CASSLDRWADTQYF
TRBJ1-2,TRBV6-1,CASSDLGPTSYTF
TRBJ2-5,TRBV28,CASSPLYRDFRQETQYF
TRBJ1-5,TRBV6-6,CAISRQSSQPQHF
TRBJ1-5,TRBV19,CASSIYQDQPQHF
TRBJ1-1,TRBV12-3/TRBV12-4,CASKGQIYTEAFF
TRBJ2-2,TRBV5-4,CASASSSRNTGELFF
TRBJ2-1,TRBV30,CAWSVLSSGVYNEQFF
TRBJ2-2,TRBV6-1,CASSEVQGPSGELFF
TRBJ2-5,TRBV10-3,CAIGWAETQYF
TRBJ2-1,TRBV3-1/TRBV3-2,CASSREDEQFF